The T cell receptor (beta chain) under discussion was sequenced for a study of memory CD4+ T cells and cytomegalovirus serostatus. The V gene end was trimmed by 3 bases and the J gene end by 7 bases; junction bases not matched to a gene: 4. CDR1 ENHRY and CDR2 SYGVKD come from the germline V gene. The CDR3 extends over 15 amino acids. The assay was immunoSEQ multiplex PCR, and TCRdb's table has in-frame clones only and misses some. The profile covers some 66,000 clones, with about three quarters appearing a single time and about 4.8% taken by the ten largest. Points from the study as a whole: Suggested: most of the CMV-linked TCR signature lies in CD4+ memory cells.

Single viable CD3+CD4+CD8-CD45RO+ cells were sorted as the memory CD4+ T cells. Comments on this clone: Antigen unknown.

The sample taken for sequencing was memory CD4+ T cells from blood. This sequence was found in an adult in good health and CMV-seropositive. The rearrangement links TRBV10-3 to TRBJ1-4; 11 bases map to TRBD1. The CDR3 DNA reads as TGTGCCATCAGTGACGCCGGGACAGGGGGTGAAAAACTGTTTTTT. It encodes CAISDAGTGGEKLFF.